These 7 T cell receptor beta chains were sequenced from one sample in a study of blood T cell repertoires in COVID-19 (dated by TCRdb to the early 2020s). Receptor amplification or capture employed the immunoSEQ multiplex PCR assay. The immuneACCESS repertoire file appears here via TCRdb, limited to in-frame rearrangements. These files lack a portion of the clones; in checked studies, under half of the deficit traces to unresolved V genes, and the cause of the others is not known. Present in this sample are around 190,000 clones, roughly 77% of which were seen just once. Clones ranked in the top ten supply around 9.2% of the sample. Sample: PBMCs or T cells enriched from blood (not recorded which). The receptors come from a man aged 35-49 years who had recovered from COVID-19.

The rearrangement joins TRBV7-2 to TRBJ2-5; 7 bases fit TRBD2. The V gene end was trimmed by 5 bases and the J gene end by 2 bases; junction bases not matched to a gene: 14. The CDR3 is 17 residues long. Germline-derived CDR1 and CDR2 are SGHTA and FQGNSA. CDR3 protein: CASSRGMAGVGQETQYF. In DNA form, the CDR3 reads TGTGCCAGCAGCCGGGGTATGGCGGGAGTAGGACAAGAGACCCAGTACTTC.

This chain connects TRBV10-3 to TRBJ2-7; D remains ambiguous. Trimming left V 7 bases short and J 3 bases short, with 13 bases between. CDR1 and CDR2 from the germline V gene are ENHRY and SYGVKD. This CDR3 is 13 amino acids long. CDR3 region: CAIKQALGYEQYF. The CDR3 nucleotides read TGTGCCATCAAGCAGGCTCTTGGCTACGAGCAGTACTTC.

The J gene is TRBJ1-6, the V gene TRBV2, with D unresolved. Between the trimmed V and J ends, which lost 7 bases and 0 bases, there was a span of 7 bases. There are 14 residues in the CDR3. The germline gives CDR1 SNHLY, CDR2 FYNNEI. DNA of the CDR3: TGTGCCAGCACCGCGAGCTCCTATAATTCACCCCTCCACTTT. It translates to CASTASSYNSPLHF.

This rearrangement joins TRBV5-6 to TRBJ2-7, with 10 positions matching TRBD1. CDR3 length: 15 residues. The junction had 10 bases not matched to a gene; V was cut back by 5 bases and J by 5 bases. Germline V gene lookup returns CDR1 SGHDT and CDR2 YYEEEE. The CDR3 DNA reads as TGTGCCAGCAGTCGGGACAGGGGAGTCTTGGACGAGCAGTACTTC. Translating it yields CASSRDRGVLDEQYF. Based on the CDR3 plus reference TRBV5-6 and TRBJ2-7, the full variable domain is DAGVTQSPTHLIKTRGQQVTLRCSPKSGHDTVSWYQQALGQGPQFIFQYYEEEERQRGNFPDRFSGHQFPNYSSELNVNALLLGDSALYLCASSRDRGVLDEQYFGPGTRLTVT.

The sample holds one count of this clone. CDR3 region: CSVVTTGYTF. The DNA of the CDR3 is TGCAGCGTTGTGACAACCGGCTACACCTTC. The V gene is TRBV29-1, the J gene TRBJ1-2; D unresolved. The CDR3 is 10 residues long. Trimming stripped 4 bases from V and 8 bases from J, with 8 bases between. Germline V CDR1 and CDR2: SQVTM, ANQGSEA.

The chain combines TRBV19 with TRBJ2-1; maybe TRBD2 (5 bases). Looked up from germline, CDR1 is LNHDA and CDR2 is SQIVND (reference sequence). The CDR3 runs 12 residues. V dropped 1 base and J dropped 10 bases, with 8 bases sitting between them. The CDR3 loop reads CASSIGVAEQFF. The CDR3 DNA is TGTGCCAGTAGTATAGGAGTAGCGGAGCAGTTCTTC.

The sample holds one count of this clone. The chain has TRBV18 and TRBJ2-2; 10 positions agree with TRBD1. V shed 6 bases, J shed 6 bases, and the junction held 4 bases outside the gene matches. Germline V lookup: CDR1 KGHSH, CDR2 LQKENI. The CDR3 covers 14 residues. CDR3 DNA: TGTGCCAGCTCCGGGACAGGGGAGGCCGGGGAGCTGTTTTTT. It translates to CASSGTGEAGELFF.